What follows are 31 T cell receptor beta chains derived from one specimen sequenced in a study of T cell responses to AZD1222 COVID-19 vaccine. Libraries were prepared by immunoSEQ multiplex PCR; TCRdb keeps only in-frame clonotypes and omits some of them. The table records some 120,000 clones, approximately 90% of them present only once. This specimen consisted of peripheral blood, obtained 28 days after the second AZD1222 dose. The receptor source for this set is an adult who received the AZD1222 COVID-19 vaccine.

V usage is TRBV18 and J usage is TRBJ1-6; D gene uncertain. The length of the CDR3 is 14 residues. V was clipped by 2 bases and J by 4 bases, with 6 bases between them. The germline CDR1 and CDR2 sequences are KGHSH and LQKENI. The CDR3 nucleotides are TGTGCCAGCTCACCAGGTGATTATAATTCACCCCTCCACTTT. Translating gives CASSPGDYNSPLHF.

V usage is TRBV27 and J usage is TRBJ1-1; D not certain. CDR3 length equals 14 residues. Trimming removed 3 bases at V and 4 bases at J, with 12 bases between. Germline loops: CDR1 MNHEY, CDR2 SMNVEV (reference sequence). The CDR3 sequence is CASSFLAGGTEAFF. DNA for the CDR3: TGTGCCAGCAGTTTTCTAGCCGGAGGCACTGAAGCTTTCTTT.

The chain is built from TRBV19 and TRBJ2-3, with no clear D. Germline V gene lookup returns CDR1 LNHDA and CDR2 SQIVND (reference sequence). The CDR3 runs 15 residues. V lost 6 bases and J 2 bases, leaving 15 bases between the germline ends. This CDR3 reads CASRASRHDTDTQYF. CDR3 DNA: TGTGCCAGTAGGGCTTCCCGGCATGACACAGATACGCAGTATTTT.

This chain joins TRBV9 and TRBJ1-2, with a possible D match to TRBD1 (6 bases). The CDR3 runs to 18 residues. Trimming removed 0 bases from V and 0 bases from J, with 18 bases in between. The germline V gene encodes CDR1 SGDLS and CDR2 YYNGEE. The CDR3 spells CASSVAPTQGTTNYGYTF. The CDR3 DNA reads as TGTGCCAGCAGCGTAGCTCCCACGCAGGGGACCACTAACTATGGCTACACCTTC.

V usage is TRBV29-1 and J usage is TRBJ2-7; TRBD1 or TRBD2 may be the D gene (6 bases each). The germline gives CDR1 SQVTM, CDR2 ANQGSEA. The CDR3 covers 15 residues. V was clipped by 2 bases and J by 4 bases, with 18 bases between them. The chain's CDR3 is CSVERVRGGQYEQYF. The CDR3 coding sequence is TGCAGCGTTGAAAGGGTTCGTGGGGGGCAGTACGAGCAGTACTTC.

This clone was picked up one time. The rearrangement links TRBV27 to TRBJ2-2; 9 bases align to TRBD2. V gave up 5 bases and J gave up 5 bases; unmatched junction bases: 12. The V gene's germline CDR1 is MNHEY and CDR2 SMNVEV (reference sequence). This CDR3 is built from 17 residues. The CDR3 protein is CASSLSSAGGWTGELFF. Written as DNA, the CDR3 is TGTGCCAGCAGTCTCTCCTCAGCGGGAGGATGGACCGGGGAGCTGTTTTTT.

V gene TRBV27 combines with J gene TRBJ2-2; possibly TRBD1 for D (5 bases). This CDR3 region has 16 residues. Trimming removed 5 bases at V and 5 bases at J, with 18 bases between. Germline CDR1 reads MNHEY; CDR2 reads SMNVEV (reference sequence). CDR3 residues: CASSPVGRYRTGELFF. In nucleotides, the CDR3 is TGTGCCAGCAGTCCGGTGGGGCGGTATAGAACCGGGGAGCTGTTTTTT.

About this clone: Other nucleotide sequences in the sample specify the same CDR3. The chain carries TRBV6-6 and TRBJ1-1, with 9 bases identical to TRBD1. V shed 6 bases and J 5 bases; nucleotides not matched to a gene: 4. Germline assignment: CDR1 MNHNY and CDR2 SVGAGI (reference sequence). The CDR3 is made up of 13 amino acids. Written as DNA, the CDR3 is TGTGCCAGCAGCAGACAGGGGGGAACTGAAGCTTTCTTT. Its protein is CASSRQGGTEAFF.

The chain joins TRBV24-1 to TRBJ1-4; D call uncertain. Germline V lookup: CDR1 KGHDR, CDR2 SFDVKD. This CDR3 spans 12 amino acids. Between the trimmed V and J ends, which lost 5 bases and 4 bases, there was a span of 4 bases. CDR3 coding DNA: TGTGCCACCAGTGCCAGTAATGAAAAACTGTTTTTT. Translating gives CATSASNEKLFF.

V gene TRBV6-5 combines with J gene TRBJ2-3, with 10 bases identical to TRBD2. After removal of 9 bases from V and 2 bases from J, the junction contained 8 bases not matched to a gene. Germline V gene data show CDR1 as MNHEY and CDR2 as SVGAGI. This CDR3 comprises 15 residues. The CDR3 region is CASRGTSVSTDTQYF. Here the CDR3 DNA reads TGTGCCAGTAGGGGGACTAGCGTCTCCACAGATACGCAGTATTTT.

The chain is built from TRBV27 and TRBJ1-5, with D tentatively TRBD1 (6 bases). The V end lost 8 bases, the J end lost 3 bases, and 20 bases lay between the germline ends. Per germline, CDR1 MNHEY and CDR2 SMNVEV (reference sequence). This CDR3 region has 16 residues. The DNA of the CDR3 is TGTGCCAGCGGATCGAGGGGGGAGGGGGTCAATCAGCCCCAGCATTTT. Translation gives CASGSRGEGVNQPQHF.

This chain uses TRBV4-1 with TRBJ2-7, with D uncertain. The V gene's germline CDR1 is MGHRA and CDR2 YSYEKL. V gave up 2 bases and J gave up 5 bases, with 7 bases separating them. This CDR3 is 12 amino acids long. The CDR3 region has the DNA TGCGCCAGCAGCCAACCGCCAAACGAGCAGTACTTC. Its translation is CASSQPPNEQYF.

This sequence joins TRBV11-2 and TRBJ2-6; D not resolved. Germline V lookup: CDR1 SGHAT, CDR2 FQNNGV. The CDR3 is 15 amino acids. V was shortened by 6 bases and J by 0 bases, with 9 bases between the two germline ends. The CDR3 nucleotides are TGTGCCAGCAGGCCCGAATACTCTGGGGCCAACGTCCTGACTTTC. Translating gives CASRPEYSGANVLTF.

V is TRBV29-1 and J is TRBJ2-7, with 9 bases matching TRBD2. The germline gives CDR1 SQVTM, CDR2 ANQGSEA. Trimming at V came to 4 bases and at J to 4 bases, leaving 8 bases not matched to a gene. This CDR3 has 14 residues. CDR3: CSVVVSGGRYEQYF. CDR3 nucleotides: TGCAGCGTTGTGGTCAGCGGGGGGCGATACGAGCAGTACTTC.

The V call is TRBV7-9, the J call TRBJ2-6; weak D call: TRBD1 (6 bases). Per the germline V gene, CDR1 is SEHNR and CDR2 is FQNEAQ (reference sequence). Deletions cut 0 bases from V and 1 base from J, with 10 bases between. This CDR3 comprises 17 residues. The CDR3 protein is CASSLANRGSGANVLTF. The DNA for the CDR3 is TGTGCCAGCAGCTTAGCGAATAGGGGGTCTGGGGCCAACGTCCTGACTTTC.

The chain combines TRBV5-1 with TRBJ2-1; the match to TRBD2 covers 7 bases. The junction had 14 bases not matched to a gene; V was cut back by 4 bases and J by 10 bases. Per germline, CDR1 SGHRS and CDR2 YFSETQ. The CDR3 length is 15 residues. The DNA of the CDR3 is TGCGCCAGCAGCCCTACCTACGGTGGGGGGGGAGAGCAGTTCTTC. Its protein product is CASSPTYGGGGEQFF.

The chain recombines TRBV10-3 with TRBJ1-4; TRBD1 matches 7 bases. Germline CDR1 and CDR2: ENHRY and SYGVKD. The V gene end was trimmed by 3 bases and the J gene end by 11 bases; junction bases not matched to a gene: 6. The CDR3 sequence is 13 residues long. The CDR3 is CAISEGQGDKLFF. The CDR3 coding sequence is TGTGCCATCAGTGAAGGGCAGGGGGACAAACTGTTTTTT.

This chain connects TRBV19 to TRBJ1-2; 12 bases match TRBD1. J gave up 3 bases and V 0 bases, and 8 bases lay outside the gene matches. In germline, CDR1 is LNHDA, CDR2 SQIVND (reference sequence). This CDR3 has 18 residues. The CDR3 reads CASSIEAGTGGADYGYTF. CDR3 in DNA: TGTGCCAGTAGTATAGAGGCCGGGACAGGGGGCGCGGACTATGGCTACACCTTC.

The count of this clone is one. The V and J genes are TRBV7-2 and TRBJ2-7; 12 bases agree with TRBD2. The CDR3 sequence is 17 residues long. Germline V gives CDR1 SGHTA, CDR2 FQGNSA. After removal of 4 bases from V and 0 bases from J, the junction contained 7 bases not matched to a gene. This chain's CDR3 is CASSSWTSGTSSYEQYF. For the CDR3, the DNA is TGTGCCAGCAGCTCCTGGACTAGCGGGACCAGCTCCTACGAGCAGTACTTC.

J is TRBJ2-7 and V is TRBV7-3; the D gene is possibly TRBD2 (5 bases). There are 15 residues in the CDR3. The ends were cut back, 4 bases at V and 0 bases at J, with 13 bases in the middle. Germline V gene sequence: CDR1 SGHTA, CDR2 FQGTGA. The CDR3: CASSSGGVGSYEQYF. CDR3 coding DNA: TGTGCCAGCAGCTCCGGAGGCGTAGGCTCCTACGAGCAGTACTTC.

The chain uses TRBV7-2 and TRBJ2-3; tentative D call: TRBD2 (6 bases). V shed 5 bases and J shed 6 bases, with 24 bases lying between them. CDR1 and CDR2 (germline): SGHTA, FQGNSA. This CDR3 has 17 residues. CDR3: CASSRFGTSNHGDTQYF. DNA of the CDR3: TGTGCCAGCAGCCGCTTTGGGACTTCCAATCATGGGGATACGCAGTATTTT.

Only one count was recorded for this clone. The chain links TRBV5-4 to TRBJ2-1; no clear D. The CDR3 has 9 amino acids. Between the trimmed V and J ends, which lost 7 bases and 9 bases, there was a span of 5 bases. CDR1 and CDR2 from the germline V gene are SGHNT and YYREEE (reference sequence). Here the CDR3 DNA reads TGTGCCAGCGGTCTTGAGCAGTTCTTC. This codes for CASGLEQFF.

The chain has TRBV11-2 and TRBJ1-4, with TRBD1 matching 8 bases. J lost 4 bases, V lost 5 bases, and 9 bases had no gene match. The CDR3 runs to 16 residues. Germline assignment: CDR1 SGHAT and CDR2 FQNNGV. This CDR3 is CASSIHGDRNNEKLFF. CDR3 DNA: TGTGCCAGCAGCATCCATGGGGACAGGAATAATGAAAAACTGTTTTTT.

The CDR3 sequence is CASSNGISGANVLTF. CDR3 sequence (DNA): TGTGCCAGCTCGAATGGTATATCTGGGGCCAACGTCCTGACTTTC. V and J are TRBV6-5 and TRBJ2-6, with D unclear. Germline loops: CDR1 MNHEY, CDR2 SVGAGI. The ends were cut back, 8 bases at V and 1 base at J, with 12 bases in the middle. The CDR3 runs 15 residues.

This rearrangement joins TRBV4-1 to TRBJ2-5, with D unclear. The germline CDR1 and CDR2 sequences are MGHRA and YSYEKL. Trimming took 1 base from V and 3 from J, leaving 18 bases between them. This CDR3 has 17 residues. CDR3 in amino acids: CASSQVPSQGVEETQYF. In DNA form, the CDR3 reads TGCGCCAGCAGCCAAGTCCCGTCACAAGGCGTGGAAGAGACCCAGTACTTC.

This chain uses TRBV19 with TRBJ1-1; 7 bases map to TRBD1. The V segment lost 5 bases and the J segment 3 bases; nucleotides outside the gene matches: 3. The CDR3 has 13 residues. Germline values: CDR1 LNHDA, CDR2 SQIVND (reference sequence). The CDR3 protein is CASSEGAYTEAFF. DNA of the CDR3: TGTGCCAGTAGTGAGGGGGCGTACACTGAAGCTTTCTTT.

The rearrangement joins TRBV4-2 to TRBJ2-1; D unresolved. Trimming cost V 5 bases and J 6 bases, with 11 bases left between them. Germline V gene sequence: CDR1 LGHNA, CDR2 YNFKEQ. CDR3 length: 13 residues. CDR3 nucleotides: TGTGCCAGCAGCATGGAACCACTCAATGAGCAGTTCTTC. Protein sequence: CASSMEPLNEQFF.

Concerning this clone: In the same sample, other DNA sequences code for this CDR3. This chain uses TRBV7-9 with TRBJ2-1; D possibly corresponds to TRBD2 (5 bases). CDR1 SEHNR and CDR2 FQNEAQ come from the germline V gene (reference sequence). CDR3 length: 15 residues. Between the trimmed V and J ends, which lost 3 bases and 0 bases, there was a span of 9 bases. CDR3 sequence: CASSFSESSYNEQFF. In DNA, the CDR3 is TGTGCCAGCAGCTTTAGCGAAAGCTCCTACAATGAGCAGTTCTTC.

A single count supports this clone. This rearrangement joins TRBV3-1 (or the pseudogene TRBV3-2) to TRBJ2-7; TRBD2 aligns across 8 bases. Germline V gene sequence: CDR1 LGHDT, CDR2 YNNKEL (reference sequence). V was pared by 2 bases and J by 3 bases, with 6 bases of the junction left unmatched. The CDR3 covers 15 residues. For the CDR3, the DNA is TGTGCCAGCAGCCAAAGACCCGGGACTAGCTACGAGCAGTACTTC. It codes for CASSQRPGTSYEQYF.

The chain is built from TRBV6-5 and TRBJ1-6; D not certain. Trimming cost V 4 bases and J 7 bases, with 14 bases left between them. Per the germline V gene, CDR1 is MNHEY and CDR2 is SVGAGI. This CDR3 comprises 15 residues. This CDR3 reads CASSFSIGLNSPLHF. Written as DNA, the CDR3 is TGTGCCAGCAGTTTCTCGATTGGCCTCAATTCACCCCTCCACTTT.

The rearrangement joins TRBV5-5 to TRBJ2-3, with D maybe TRBD1 (6 bases). V dropped 7 bases and J dropped 3 bases, with 6 bases sitting between them. The length of the CDR3 is 11 residues. Germline V lookup: CDR1 SGHKS, CDR2 YYEKEE (reference sequence). The CDR3 DNA sequence: TGTGCCAGCCAGGGGACAGATACGCAGTATTTT. Translated: CASQGTDTQYF.